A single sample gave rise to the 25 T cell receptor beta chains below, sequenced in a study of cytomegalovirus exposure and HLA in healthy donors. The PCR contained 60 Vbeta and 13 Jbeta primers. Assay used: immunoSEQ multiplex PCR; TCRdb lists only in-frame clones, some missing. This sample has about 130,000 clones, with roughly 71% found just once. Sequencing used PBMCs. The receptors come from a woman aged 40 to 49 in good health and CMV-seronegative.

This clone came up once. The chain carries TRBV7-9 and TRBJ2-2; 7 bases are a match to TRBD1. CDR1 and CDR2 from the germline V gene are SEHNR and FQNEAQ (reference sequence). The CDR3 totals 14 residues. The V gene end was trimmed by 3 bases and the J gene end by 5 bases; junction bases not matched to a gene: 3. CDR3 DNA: TGTGCCAGCAGCTTCCAGGGGGAAACCGGGGAGCTGTTTTTT. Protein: CASSFQGETGELFF. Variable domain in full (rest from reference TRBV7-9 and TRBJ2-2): DTGVSQNPRHKITKRGQNVTFRCDPISEHNRLYWYRQTLGQGPEFLTYFQNEAQLEKSRLLSDRFSAERPKGSFSTLEIQRTEQGDSAMYLCASSFQGETGELFFGEGSRLTVL.

The CDR3 DNA sequence: TGTGCCAGCAGCCAAGAGGGCAGGCGCTACTCTGGAAACACCATATATTTT. Residues: CASSQEGRRYSGNTIYF. The chain is built from TRBV4-2 and TRBJ1-3; D is unclear. Trimming pared 0 bases from V and 0 bases from J, leaving 12 bases between. Germline values: CDR1 LGHNA, CDR2 YNFKEQ. This CDR3 spans 17 amino acids.

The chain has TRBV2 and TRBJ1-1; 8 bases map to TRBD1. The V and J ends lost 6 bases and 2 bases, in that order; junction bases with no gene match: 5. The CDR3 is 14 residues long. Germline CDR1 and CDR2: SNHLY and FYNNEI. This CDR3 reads CASSPDRGNTEAFF. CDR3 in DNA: TGTGCCAGCAGCCCCGACAGGGGAAACACTGAAGCTTTCTTT.

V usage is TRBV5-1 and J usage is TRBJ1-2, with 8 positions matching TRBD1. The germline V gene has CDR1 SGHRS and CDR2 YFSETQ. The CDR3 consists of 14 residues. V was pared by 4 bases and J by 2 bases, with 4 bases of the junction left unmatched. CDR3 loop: CASSPQGDNYGYTF. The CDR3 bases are TGCGCCAGCAGCCCACAGGGGGACAACTATGGCTACACCTTC.

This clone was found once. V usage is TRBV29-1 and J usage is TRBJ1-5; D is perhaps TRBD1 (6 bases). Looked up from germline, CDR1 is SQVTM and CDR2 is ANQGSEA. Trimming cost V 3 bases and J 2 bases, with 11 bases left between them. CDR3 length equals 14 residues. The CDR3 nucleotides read TGCAGCGTTGAGGCAGGGGACGGCAATCAGCCCCAGCATTTT. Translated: CSVEAGDGNQPQHF.

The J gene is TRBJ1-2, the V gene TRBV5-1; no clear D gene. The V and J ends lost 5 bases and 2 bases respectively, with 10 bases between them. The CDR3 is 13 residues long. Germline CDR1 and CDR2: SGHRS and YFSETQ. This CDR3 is CASSLAANYGYTF. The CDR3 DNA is TGCGCCAGCAGTCTCGCGGCGAACTATGGCTACACCTTC.

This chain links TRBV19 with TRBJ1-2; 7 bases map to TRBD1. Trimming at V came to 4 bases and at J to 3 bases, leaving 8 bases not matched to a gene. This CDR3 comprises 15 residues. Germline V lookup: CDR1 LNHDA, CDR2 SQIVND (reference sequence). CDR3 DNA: TGTGCCAGTAGTAACCCCAGGGGGGCGGACTATGGCTACACCTTC. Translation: CASSNPRGADYGYTF.

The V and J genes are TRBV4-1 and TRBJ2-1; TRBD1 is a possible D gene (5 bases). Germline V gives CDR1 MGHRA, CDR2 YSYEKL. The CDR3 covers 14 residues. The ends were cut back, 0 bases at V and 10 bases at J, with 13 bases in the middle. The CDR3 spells CASSQEFRAKEQFF. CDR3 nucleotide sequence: TGCGCCAGCAGCCAAGAATTCAGGGCTAAAGAGCAGTTCTTC.

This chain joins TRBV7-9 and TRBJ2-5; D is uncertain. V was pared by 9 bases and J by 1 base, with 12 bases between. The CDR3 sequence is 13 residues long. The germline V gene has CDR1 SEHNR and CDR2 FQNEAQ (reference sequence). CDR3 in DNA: TGTGCCAGTATTATGAGTCCCCAAGAGACCCAGTACTTC. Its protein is CASIMSPQETQYF.

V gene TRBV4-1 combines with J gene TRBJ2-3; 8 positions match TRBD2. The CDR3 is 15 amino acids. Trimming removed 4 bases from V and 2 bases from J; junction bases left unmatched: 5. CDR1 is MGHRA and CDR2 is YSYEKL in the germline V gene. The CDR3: CASSPGLENTDTQYF. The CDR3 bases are TGCGCCAGCAGCCCGGGACTAGAGAACACAGATACGCAGTATTTT.

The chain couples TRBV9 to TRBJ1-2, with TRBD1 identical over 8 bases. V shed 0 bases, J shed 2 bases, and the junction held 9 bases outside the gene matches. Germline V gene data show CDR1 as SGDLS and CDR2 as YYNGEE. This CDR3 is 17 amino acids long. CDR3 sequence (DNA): TGTGCCAGCAGCGTAGAGTCAGGGGGCCTCCCAAACTATGGCTACACCTTC. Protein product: CASSVESGGLPNYGYTF.

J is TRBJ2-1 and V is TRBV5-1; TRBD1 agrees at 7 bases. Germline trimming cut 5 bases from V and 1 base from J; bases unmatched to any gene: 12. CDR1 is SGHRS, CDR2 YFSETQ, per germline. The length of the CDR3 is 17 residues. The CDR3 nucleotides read TGCGCCAGCAGTCGGAGTACCGGGACAGCTTCCTACAATGAGCAGTTCTTC. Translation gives CASSRSTGTASYNEQFF.

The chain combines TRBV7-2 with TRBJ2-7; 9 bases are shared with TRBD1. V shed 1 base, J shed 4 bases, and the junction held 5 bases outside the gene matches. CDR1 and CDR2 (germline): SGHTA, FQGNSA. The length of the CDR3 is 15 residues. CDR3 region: CASSLVTGGDYEQYF. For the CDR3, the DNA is TGTGCCAGCAGCTTAGTAACAGGGGGCGATTACGAGCAGTACTTC.

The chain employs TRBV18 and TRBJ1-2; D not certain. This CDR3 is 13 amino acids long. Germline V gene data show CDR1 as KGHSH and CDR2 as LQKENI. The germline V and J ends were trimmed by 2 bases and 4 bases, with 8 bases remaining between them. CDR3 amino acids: CASSPEDSYGYTF. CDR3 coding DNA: TGTGCCAGCTCACCAGAGGATAGCTATGGCTACACCTTC.

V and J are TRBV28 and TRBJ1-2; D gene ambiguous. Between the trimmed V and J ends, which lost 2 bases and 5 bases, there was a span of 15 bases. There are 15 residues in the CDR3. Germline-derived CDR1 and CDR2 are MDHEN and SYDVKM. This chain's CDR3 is CASSLGAVNIYGYTF. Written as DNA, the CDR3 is TGTGCCAGCAGTTTAGGCGCGGTCAATATATATGGCTACACCTTC.

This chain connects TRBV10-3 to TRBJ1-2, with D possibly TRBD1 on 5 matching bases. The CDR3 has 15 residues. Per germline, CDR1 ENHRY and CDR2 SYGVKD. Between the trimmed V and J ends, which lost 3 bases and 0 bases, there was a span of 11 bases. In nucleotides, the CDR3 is TGTGCCATCAGTGACAGGGAACGGGCTAACTATGGCTACACCTTC. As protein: CAISDRERANYGYTF.

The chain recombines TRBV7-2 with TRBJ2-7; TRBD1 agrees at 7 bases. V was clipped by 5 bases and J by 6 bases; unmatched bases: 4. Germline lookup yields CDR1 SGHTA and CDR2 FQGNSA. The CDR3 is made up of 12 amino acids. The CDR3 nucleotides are TGTGCCAGCAGCGGGCACAGGGGCGAGCAGTACTTC. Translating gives CASSGHRGEQYF.

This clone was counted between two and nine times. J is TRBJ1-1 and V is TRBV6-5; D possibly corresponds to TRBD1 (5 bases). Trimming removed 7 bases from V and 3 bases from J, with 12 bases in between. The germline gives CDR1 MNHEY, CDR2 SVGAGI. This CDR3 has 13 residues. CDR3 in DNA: TGTGCCAGCACCGTCCGCAGGGACACTGAAGCTTTCTTT. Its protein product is CASTVRRDTEAFF.

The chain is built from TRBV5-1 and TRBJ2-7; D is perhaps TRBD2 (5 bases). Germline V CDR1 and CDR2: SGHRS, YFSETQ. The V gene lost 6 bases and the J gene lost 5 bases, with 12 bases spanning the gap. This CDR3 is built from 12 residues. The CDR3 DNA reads TGCGCCAGCATCTCGGGGAGTAACGAGCAGTACTTC. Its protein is CASISGSNEQYF. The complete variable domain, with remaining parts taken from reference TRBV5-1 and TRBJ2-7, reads KAGVTQTPRYLIKTRGQQVTLSCSPISGHRSVSWYQQTPGQGLQFLFEYFSETQRNKGNFPGRFSGRQFSNSRSEMNVSTLELGDSALYLCASISGSNEQYFGPGTRLTVT.

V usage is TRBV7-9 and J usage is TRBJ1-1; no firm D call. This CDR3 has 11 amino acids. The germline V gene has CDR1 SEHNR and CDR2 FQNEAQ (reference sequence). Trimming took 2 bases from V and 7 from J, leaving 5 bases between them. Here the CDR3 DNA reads TGTGCCAGCAGCTTAATATTTGAAGCTTTCTTT. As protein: CASSLIFEAFF.

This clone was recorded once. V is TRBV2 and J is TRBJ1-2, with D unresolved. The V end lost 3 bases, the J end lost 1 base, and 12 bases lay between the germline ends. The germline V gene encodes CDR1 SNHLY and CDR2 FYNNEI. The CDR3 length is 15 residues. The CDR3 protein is CASSEGFGVNYGYTF. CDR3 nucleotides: TGTGCCAGCAGTGAGGGGTTCGGGGTTAACTATGGCTACACCTTC.

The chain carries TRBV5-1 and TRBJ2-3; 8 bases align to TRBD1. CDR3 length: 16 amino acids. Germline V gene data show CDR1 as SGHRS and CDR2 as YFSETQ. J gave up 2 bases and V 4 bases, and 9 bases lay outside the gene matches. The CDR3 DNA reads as TGCGCCAGCAGCGACAGGACAGGGATTTTCACAGATACGCAGTATTTT. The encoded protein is CASSDRTGIFTDTQYF.

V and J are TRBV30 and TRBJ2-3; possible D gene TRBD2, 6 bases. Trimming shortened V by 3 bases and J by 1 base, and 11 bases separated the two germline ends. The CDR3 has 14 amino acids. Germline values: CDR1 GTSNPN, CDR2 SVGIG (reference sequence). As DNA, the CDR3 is TGTGCCTGGAGAAGGGGAGGTGGCACAGATACGCAGTATTTT. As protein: CAWRRGGGTDTQYF.

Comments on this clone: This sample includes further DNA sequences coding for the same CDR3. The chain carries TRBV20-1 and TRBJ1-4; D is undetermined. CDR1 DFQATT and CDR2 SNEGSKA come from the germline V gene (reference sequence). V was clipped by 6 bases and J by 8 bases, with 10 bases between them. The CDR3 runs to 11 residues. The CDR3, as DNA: TGCAGTGCCTCCCCGGGGGAAAAACTGTTTTTT. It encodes CSASPGEKLFF.

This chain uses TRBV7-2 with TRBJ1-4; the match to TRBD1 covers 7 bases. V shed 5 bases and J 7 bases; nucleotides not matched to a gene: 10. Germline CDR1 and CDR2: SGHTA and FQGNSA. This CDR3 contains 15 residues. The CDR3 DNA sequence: TGTGCCAGCAGCCCGAACAGGGGAAAGGGTGAAAAACTGTTTTTT. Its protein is CASSPNRGKGEKLFF.